This T cell receptor beta chain is drawn from a study of human T cells and chemical hapten exposure. General study results and limits: The donors suffered from alopecia, so their immune response may not match that of healthy people.

The table lists this clonotype with a few counts. What it recognizes is unknown. TCRdb called the RACE reads again in MiXCR, with one record for every CDR3 protein. The table records a few hundred thousand distinct CDR3 sequences, roughly 6% of them present only once. Documented time point: patch test 2, 6 weeks after DPC sensitization. The sample's treatment: therapeutic diphenylcyclopropenone sensitization with weekly scalp DPC. CDR3 length equals 15 residues. Germline V gene sequence: CDR1 SGHRS, CDR2 YFSETQ. Trimming stripped 0 bases from V and 4 bases from J, with 13 bases between. The sequences come from whole blood, collected in connection with sensitization to the hapten diphenylcyclopropenone (DPC). This receptor was identified in a woman between 18 and 30 years old with alopecia areata. Some clones in this sample may be carry-over from other donors' samples. The rearrangement uses TRBV5-1 and TRBJ1-1; unclear D gene. The CDR3 reads CASSLASKDGTEAFF. In nucleotides, the CDR3 is TGCGCCAGCAGCTTGGCCTCCAAGGACGGCACTGAAGCTTTCTTT.